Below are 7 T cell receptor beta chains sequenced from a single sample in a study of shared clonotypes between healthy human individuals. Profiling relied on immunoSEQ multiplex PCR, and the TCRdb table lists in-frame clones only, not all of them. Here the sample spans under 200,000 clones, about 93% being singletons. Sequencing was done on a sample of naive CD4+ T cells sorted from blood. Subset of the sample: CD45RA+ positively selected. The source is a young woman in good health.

CDR3 protein: CASSSVGPQHF. CDR3 sequence (DNA): TGTGCCAGCAGCTCCGTGGGGCCCCAGCATTTT. The J gene is TRBJ1-5, the V gene TRBV28; D not resolved. The V end was cut by 6 bases, the J end by 9 bases, with 9 bases between. CDR3 size: 11 residues. Germline CDR1 and CDR2: MDHEN and SYDVKM.

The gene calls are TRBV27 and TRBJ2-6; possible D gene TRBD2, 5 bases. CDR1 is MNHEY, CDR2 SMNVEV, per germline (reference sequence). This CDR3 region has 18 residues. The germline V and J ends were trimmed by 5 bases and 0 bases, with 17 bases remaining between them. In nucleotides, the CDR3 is TGTGCCAGCAGTGCCCCGCGGGTCCTCAACTCTGGGGCCAACGTCCTGACTTTC. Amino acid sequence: CASSAPRVLNSGANVLTF.

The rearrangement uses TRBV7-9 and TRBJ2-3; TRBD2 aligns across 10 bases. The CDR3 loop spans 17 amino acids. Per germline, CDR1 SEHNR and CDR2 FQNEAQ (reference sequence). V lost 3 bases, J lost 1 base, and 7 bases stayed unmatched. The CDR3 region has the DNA TGTGCCAGCAGCTTGTTTCTAGCGGGAGCGGGCACAGATACGCAGTATTTT. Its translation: CASSLFLAGAGTDTQYF.

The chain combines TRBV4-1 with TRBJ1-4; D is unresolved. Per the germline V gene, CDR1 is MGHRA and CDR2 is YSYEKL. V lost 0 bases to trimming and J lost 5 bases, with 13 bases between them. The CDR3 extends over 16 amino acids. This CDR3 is CASSQDPRALNEKLFF. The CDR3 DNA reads TGCGCCAGCAGCCAAGATCCCCGAGCCCTAAATGAAAAACTGTTTTTT.

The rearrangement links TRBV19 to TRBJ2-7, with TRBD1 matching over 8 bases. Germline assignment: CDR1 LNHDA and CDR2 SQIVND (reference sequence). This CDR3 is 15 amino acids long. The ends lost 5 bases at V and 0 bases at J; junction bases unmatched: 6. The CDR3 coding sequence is TGTGCCAGTAGTGATCAGGGGGCAAGCTCCTACGAGCAGTACTTC. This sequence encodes CASSDQGASSYEQYF.

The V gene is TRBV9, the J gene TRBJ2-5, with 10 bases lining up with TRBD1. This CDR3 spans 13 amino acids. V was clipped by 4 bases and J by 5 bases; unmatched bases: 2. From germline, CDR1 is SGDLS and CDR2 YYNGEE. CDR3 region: CASSLGQGETQYF. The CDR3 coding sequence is TGTGCCAGCAGCTTGGGACAGGGGGAGACCCAGTACTTC.

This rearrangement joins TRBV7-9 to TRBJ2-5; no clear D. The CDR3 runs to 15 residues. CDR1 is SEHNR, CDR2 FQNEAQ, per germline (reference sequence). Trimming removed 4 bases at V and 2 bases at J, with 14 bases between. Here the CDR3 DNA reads TGTGCCAGCAGCTCGACCACAGATTTTCAAGAGACCCAGTACTTC. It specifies CASSSTTDFQETQYF.